This T cell receptor (beta chain) was obtained from a study of beta chain features in type 1 diabetes. Isolated RNA was reverse transcribed in full, so expressed TCRB transcripts were sequenced. Data came from immunoSEQ multiplex PCR; TCRdb stores just in-frame clones and leaves some out. Of hundreds of thousands of clones detected, around a sixth appear once; the ten largest clones hold around 0.1%. The CDR3 covers 15 residues. Trimming cost V 0 bases and J 6 bases, with 12 bases left between them. Germline loops: CDR1 KGHSH, CDR2 LQKENI. This clone occurred a few times. Sequencing was carried out using naive CD4+ T cells from blood. The source of this sequence is a man between 18 and 29 years old in good health. The rearrangement joins TRBV18 to TRBJ1-3; D gene ambiguous. CDR3 nucleotides: TGTGCCAGCTCACCACCGCTCAGGAAATTAAACACCATATATTTT. Protein: CASSPPLRKLNTIYF.